This T cell receptor beta chain was sequenced for a study of blood T cell repertoires in COVID-19. Study-level background: From the United States, Italy and Spain came samples of acute and convalescent COVID-19.

Assay: immunoSEQ multiplex PCR; the TCRdb copy retains only in-frame clones and omits some. The sample carries more than 70,000 clones, around 88% recorded once. Material: peripheral blood. This receptor was obtained from a man older than 75 with active or convalescent COVID-19.

CDR3 sequence: CASSTRGLNEKLFF. The CDR3 DNA reads as TGTGCCAGCAGCACGCGGGGCTTGAATGAAAAACTGTTTTTT. The chain couples TRBV28 to TRBJ1-4, with D possibly being TRBD1 (5 bases). The CDR3 sequence is 14 residues long. Looked up from germline, CDR1 is MDHEN and CDR2 is SYDVKM. Trimming shortened V by 6 bases and J by 5 bases, and 13 bases separated the two germline ends.